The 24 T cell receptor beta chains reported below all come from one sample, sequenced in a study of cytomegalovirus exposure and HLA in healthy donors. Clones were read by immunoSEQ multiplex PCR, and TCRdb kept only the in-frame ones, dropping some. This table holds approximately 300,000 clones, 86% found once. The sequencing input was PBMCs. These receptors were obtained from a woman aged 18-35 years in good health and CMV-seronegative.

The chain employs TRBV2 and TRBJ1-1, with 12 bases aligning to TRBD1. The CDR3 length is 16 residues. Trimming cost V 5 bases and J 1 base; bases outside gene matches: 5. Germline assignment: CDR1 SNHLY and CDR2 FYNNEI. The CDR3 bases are TGTGCCAGCAGTCCCGGGACAGGGGGCGCGAACACTGAAGCTTTCTTT. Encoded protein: CASSPGTGGANTEAFF.

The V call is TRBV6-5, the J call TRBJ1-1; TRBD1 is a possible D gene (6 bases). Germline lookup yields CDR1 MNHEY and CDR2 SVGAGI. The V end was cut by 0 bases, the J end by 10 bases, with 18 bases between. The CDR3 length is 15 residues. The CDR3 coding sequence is TGTGCCAGCAGTTACTCGAGTTTCGGGGGGCGCGGAGCTTTCTTT. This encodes CASSYSSFGGRGAFF.

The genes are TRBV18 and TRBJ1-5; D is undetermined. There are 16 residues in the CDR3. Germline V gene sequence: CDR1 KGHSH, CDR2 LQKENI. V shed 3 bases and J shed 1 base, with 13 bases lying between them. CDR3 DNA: TGTGCCAGCTCACCCGGAGGAGGCCGAAGCAATCAGCCCCAGCATTTT. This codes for CASSPGGGRSNQPQHF.

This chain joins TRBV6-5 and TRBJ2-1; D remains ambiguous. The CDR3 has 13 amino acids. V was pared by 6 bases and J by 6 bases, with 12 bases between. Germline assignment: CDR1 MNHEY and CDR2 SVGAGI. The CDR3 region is CASSPVEINEQFF. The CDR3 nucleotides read TGTGCCAGCAGCCCGGTGGAGATCAATGAGCAGTTCTTC.

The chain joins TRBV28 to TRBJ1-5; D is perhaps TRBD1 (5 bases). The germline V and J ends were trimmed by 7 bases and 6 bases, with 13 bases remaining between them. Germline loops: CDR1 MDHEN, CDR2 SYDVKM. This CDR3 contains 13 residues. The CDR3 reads CASTPGWGQPQHF. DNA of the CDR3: TGTGCCAGCACCCCAGGGTGGGGTCAGCCCCAGCATTTT.

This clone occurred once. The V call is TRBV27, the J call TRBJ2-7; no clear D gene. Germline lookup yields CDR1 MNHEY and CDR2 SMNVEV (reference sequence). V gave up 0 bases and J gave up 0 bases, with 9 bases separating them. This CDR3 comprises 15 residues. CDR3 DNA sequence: TGTGCCAGCAGTTTATCTGGCCCAAGCTCCTACGAGCAGTACTTC. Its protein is CASSLSGPSSYEQYF.

CDR3 region: CASSLLATEYEQYF. The CDR3 region has the DNA TGTGCCAGCAGCTTACTAGCGACGGAATACGAGCAGTACTTC. The chain joins TRBV7-9 to TRBJ2-7, with D tentatively TRBD2 (6 bases). The germline gives CDR1 SEHNR, CDR2 FQNEAQ (reference sequence). There are 14 residues in the CDR3. Trimming removed 2 bases from V and 4 bases from J, with 12 bases in between.

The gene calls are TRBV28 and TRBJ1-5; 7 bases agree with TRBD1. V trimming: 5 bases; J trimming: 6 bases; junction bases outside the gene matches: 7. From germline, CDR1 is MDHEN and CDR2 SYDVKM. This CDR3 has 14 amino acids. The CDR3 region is CASSPGQERQPQHF. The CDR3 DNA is TGTGCCAGCAGTCCTGGACAGGAACGTCAGCCCCAGCATTTT.

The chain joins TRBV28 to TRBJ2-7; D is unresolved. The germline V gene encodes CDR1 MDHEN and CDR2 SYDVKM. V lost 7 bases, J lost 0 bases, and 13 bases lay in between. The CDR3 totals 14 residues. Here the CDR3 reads CASTPPGSSYEQYF. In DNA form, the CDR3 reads TGTGCCAGCACCCCTCCGGGTAGCTCCTACGAGCAGTACTTC. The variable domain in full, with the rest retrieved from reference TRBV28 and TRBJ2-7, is DVKVTQSSRYLVKRTGEKVFLECVQDMDHENMFWYRQDPGLGLRLIYFSYDVKMKEKGDIPEGYSVSREKKERFSLILESASTNQTSMYLCASTPPGSSYEQYFGPGTRLTVT.

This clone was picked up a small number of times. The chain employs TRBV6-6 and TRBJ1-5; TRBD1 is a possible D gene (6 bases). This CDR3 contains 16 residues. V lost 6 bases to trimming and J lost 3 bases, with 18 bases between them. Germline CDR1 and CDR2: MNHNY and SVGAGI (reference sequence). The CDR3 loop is CASRTGLGGNNQPQHF. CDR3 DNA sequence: TGTGCCAGCAGAACAGGGTTAGGGGGTAACAATCAGCCCCAGCATTTT.

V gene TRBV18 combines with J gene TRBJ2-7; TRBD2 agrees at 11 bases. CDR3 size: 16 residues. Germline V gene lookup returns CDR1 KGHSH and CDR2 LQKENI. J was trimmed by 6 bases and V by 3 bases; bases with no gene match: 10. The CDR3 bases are TGTGCCAGCTCACCCCTAACTAGCGGGAGTTTCCTCGAGCAGTACTTC. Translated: CASSPLTSGSFLEQYF.

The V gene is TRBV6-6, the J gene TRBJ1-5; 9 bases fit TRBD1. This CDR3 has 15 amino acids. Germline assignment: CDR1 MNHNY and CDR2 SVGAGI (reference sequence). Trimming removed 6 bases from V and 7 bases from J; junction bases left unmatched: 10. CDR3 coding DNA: TGTGCCAGCAGCGCGCGACAGGGGGTTAGACAGCCCCAGCATTTT. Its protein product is CASSARQGVRQPQHF.

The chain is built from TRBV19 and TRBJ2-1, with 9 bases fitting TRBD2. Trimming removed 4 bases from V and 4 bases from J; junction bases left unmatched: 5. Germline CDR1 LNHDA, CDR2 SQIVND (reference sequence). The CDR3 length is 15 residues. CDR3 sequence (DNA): TGTGCCAGTAGTAGGACTAGCGCGATGTACAATGAGCAGTTCTTC. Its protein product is CASSRTSAMYNEQFF.

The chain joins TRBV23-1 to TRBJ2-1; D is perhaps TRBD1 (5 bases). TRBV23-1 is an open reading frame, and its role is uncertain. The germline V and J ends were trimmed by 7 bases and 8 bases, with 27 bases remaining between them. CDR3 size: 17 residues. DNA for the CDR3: TGCGCCAGCACCCCCTTAAGGGGCTGCGGCCTGGGCGATGAGCAGTTCTTC. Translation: CASTPLRGCGLGDEQFF.

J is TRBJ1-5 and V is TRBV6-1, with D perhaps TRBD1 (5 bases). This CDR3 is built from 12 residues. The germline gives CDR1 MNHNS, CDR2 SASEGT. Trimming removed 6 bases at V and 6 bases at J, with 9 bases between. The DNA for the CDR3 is TGTGCCAGCAGCCAGGGATTTCAGCCCCAGCATTTT. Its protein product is CASSQGFQPQHF.

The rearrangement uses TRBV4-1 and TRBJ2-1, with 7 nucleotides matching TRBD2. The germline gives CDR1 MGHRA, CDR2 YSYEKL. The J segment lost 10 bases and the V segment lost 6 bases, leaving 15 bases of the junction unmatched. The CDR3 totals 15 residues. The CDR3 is CASRQPGTTLEEQFF. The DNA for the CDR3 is TGCGCCAGCAGGCAACCCGGGACTACTTTAGAGGAGCAGTTCTTC.

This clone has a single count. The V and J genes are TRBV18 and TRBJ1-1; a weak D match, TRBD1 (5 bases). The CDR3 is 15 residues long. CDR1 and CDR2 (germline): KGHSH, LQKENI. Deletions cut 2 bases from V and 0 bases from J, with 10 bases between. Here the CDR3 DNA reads TGTGCCAGCTCACCAGGGGGACTGGTGAACACTGAAGCTTTCTTT. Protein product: CASSPGGLVNTEAFF.

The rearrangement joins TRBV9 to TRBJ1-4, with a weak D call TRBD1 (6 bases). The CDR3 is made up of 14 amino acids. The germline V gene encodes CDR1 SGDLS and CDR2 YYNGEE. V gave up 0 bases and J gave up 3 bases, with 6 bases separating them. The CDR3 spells CASSVGTANEKLFF. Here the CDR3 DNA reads TGTGCCAGCAGCGTAGGGACAGCTAATGAAAAACTGTTTTTT.

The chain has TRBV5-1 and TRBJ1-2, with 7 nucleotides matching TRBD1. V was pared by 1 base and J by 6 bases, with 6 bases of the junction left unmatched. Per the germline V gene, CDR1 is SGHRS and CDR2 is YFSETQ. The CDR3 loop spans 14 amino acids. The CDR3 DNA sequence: TGCGCCAGCAGCTTGACGACAGGGTATAATGGCTACACCTTC. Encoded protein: CASSLTTGYNGYTF. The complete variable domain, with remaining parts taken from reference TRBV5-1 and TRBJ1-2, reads KAGVTQTPRYLIKTRGQQVTLSCSPISGHRSVSWYQQTPGQGLQFLFEYFSETQRNKGNFPGRFSGRQFSNSRSEMNVSTLELGDSALYLCASSLTTGYNGYTFGSGTRLTVV.

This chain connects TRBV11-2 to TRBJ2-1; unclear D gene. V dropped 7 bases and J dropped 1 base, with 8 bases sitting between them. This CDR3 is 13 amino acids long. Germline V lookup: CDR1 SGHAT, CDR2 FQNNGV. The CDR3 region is CASISVSYNEQFF. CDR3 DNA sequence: TGTGCCAGCATCTCGGTGTCCTACAATGAGCAGTTCTTC.

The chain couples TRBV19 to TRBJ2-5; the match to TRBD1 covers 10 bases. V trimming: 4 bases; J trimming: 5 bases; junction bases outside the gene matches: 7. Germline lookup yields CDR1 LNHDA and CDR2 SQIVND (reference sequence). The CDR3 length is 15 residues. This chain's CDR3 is CASSTPGTGEETQYF. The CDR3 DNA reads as TGTGCCAGTAGTACCCCCGGGACAGGGGAGGAGACCCAGTACTTC.

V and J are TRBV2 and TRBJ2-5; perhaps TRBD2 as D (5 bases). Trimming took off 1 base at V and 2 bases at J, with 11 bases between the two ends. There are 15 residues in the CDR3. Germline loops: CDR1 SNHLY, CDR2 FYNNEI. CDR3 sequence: CASSEGQPGQETQYF. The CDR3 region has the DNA TGTGCCAGCAGTGAAGGTCAACCGGGACAAGAGACCCAGTACTTC.

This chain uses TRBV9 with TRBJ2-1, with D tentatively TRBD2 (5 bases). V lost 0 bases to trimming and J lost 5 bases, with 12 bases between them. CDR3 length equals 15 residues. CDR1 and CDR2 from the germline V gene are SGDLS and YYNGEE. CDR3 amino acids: CASSVGTLGDNEQFF. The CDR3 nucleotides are TGTGCCAGCAGCGTAGGAACACTAGGCGACAATGAGCAGTTCTTC.

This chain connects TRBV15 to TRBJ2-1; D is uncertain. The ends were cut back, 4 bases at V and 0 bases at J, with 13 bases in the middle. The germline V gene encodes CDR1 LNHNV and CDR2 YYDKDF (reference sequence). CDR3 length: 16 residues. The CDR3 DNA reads TGTGCCACCAGCAAAGACCTAACCGGCTCCTACAATGAGCAGTTCTTC. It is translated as CATSKDLTGSYNEQFF.